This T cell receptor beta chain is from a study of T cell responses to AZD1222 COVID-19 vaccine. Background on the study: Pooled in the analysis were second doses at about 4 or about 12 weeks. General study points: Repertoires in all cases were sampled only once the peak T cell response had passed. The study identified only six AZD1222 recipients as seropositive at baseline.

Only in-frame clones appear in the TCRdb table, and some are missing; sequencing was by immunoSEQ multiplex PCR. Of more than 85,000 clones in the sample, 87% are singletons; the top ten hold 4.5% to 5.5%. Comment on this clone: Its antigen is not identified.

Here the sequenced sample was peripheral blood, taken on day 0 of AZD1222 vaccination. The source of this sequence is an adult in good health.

In nucleotides, the CDR3 is TGTGCCAGCAGTTTCGGGACGGAGCAAGAGACCCAGTACTTC. It encodes CASSFGTEQETQYF. The rearrangement joins TRBV2 to TRBJ2-5; the D gene could be TRBD1 or TRBD2 (5 bases each). Germline V gene data show CDR1 as SNHLY and CDR2 as FYNNEI. CDR3 size: 14 residues. Trimming removed 5 bases at V and 2 bases at J, with 12 bases between. Complete variable domain (other parts from reference TRBV2 and TRBJ2-5): EPEVTQTPSHQVTQMGQEVILRCVPISNHLYFYWYRQILGQKVEFLVSFYNNEISEKSEIFDDQFSVERPDGSNFTLKIRSTKLEDSAMYFCASSFGTEQETQYFGPGTRLLVL.